Included here is one TCR beta chain sequence, with context. 13 Jbeta primers and 60 Vbeta primers were used for the PCR. Clones were sequenced by immunoSEQ multiplex PCR, and TCRdb holds only the in-frame ones, with some missing. The sample holds tens of thousands of clones, 78% seen once. CDR3 length: 18 amino acids. Trimming stripped 0 bases from V and 1 base from J, with 16 bases between. Germline V lookup: CDR1 ENHRY, CDR2 SYGVKD. This entry comes from a study of cytomegalovirus exposure and HLA in healthy donors. This TCR was recovered from a male donor in good health and CMV-seropositive. The chain is built from TRBV10-3 and TRBJ1-5, with D tentatively TRBD1 (5 bases). The sequencing input was PBMCs. The CDR3 is CAISESPPGLASNQPQHF. Written as DNA, the CDR3 is TGTGCCATCAGTGAGTCCCCCCCAGGGCTGGCGAGCAATCAGCCCCAGCATTTT.